This T cell receptor (beta chain) was obtained from a study of cytomegalovirus exposure and HLA in healthy donors. Across the study: Of around 400 genotyped donors, roughly 81% grouped in the Caucasian-associated ancestry cluster.

The PCR contained 60 Vbeta and 13 Jbeta primers. Libraries were prepared by immunoSEQ multiplex PCR; TCRdb keeps only in-frame clonotypes and omits some of them. The sample totals 170,000 or so clones; its top ten clones hold about 2.2%. Study observations and caveats: There were around 160 TCR beta chains listed as cytomegalovirus-associated. Later on, an analysis tied approximately 17,000 TCR beta sequences to HLA alleles at 0.05 false discovery rate.

CDR1 and CDR2 from the germline V gene are MNHNS and SASEGT. The V gene lost 4 bases and the J gene lost 6 bases, with 22 bases spanning the gap. There are 17 residues in the CDR3. Worth noting for this clone: The antigen remains undetermined.

The chain uses TRBV6-1 and TRBJ2-1, with a tentative D call TRBD2 (5 bases). Sequencing was done on a sample of PBMCs. The receptor was derived from a man aged 25 to 40 in good health and CMV-seronegative. CDR3 region: CASSGPPGRRTFNEQFF. CDR3 DNA: TGTGCCAGCAGTGGTCCCCCGGGCCGTAGGACTTTCAATGAGCAGTTCTTC.